Here is one TCR beta chain with its context. Antigen specificity is unknown. The sample originates from a study of beta chain features in type 1 diabetes. Study-wide results and limits: VDJ junctions from type 1 diabetes patients carried fewer insertions and larger deletions. Within each of all four CD4+ subsets, Type 1 diabetes patients had TCRB CDR3s that were moderately but significantly shorter.

Every isolated RNA sample was fully reverse transcribed, so sequencing captured expressed TCRB transcripts. Assay: immunoSEQ multiplex PCR; the TCRdb copy retains only in-frame clones and omits some. The profile shows roughly 180,000 clones, around 8% of them singletons. Germline V gene data show CDR1 as SGHRS and CDR2 as YFSETQ. V trimming: 4 bases; J trimming: 1 base; junction bases outside the gene matches: 6. The CDR3 has 16 amino acids. Sample: central memory CD4+ T cells from blood. The chain employs TRBV5-1 and TRBJ2-3; 10 positions match TRBD1. The origin of this receptor is a woman aged 35 to 49 with type 1 diabetes. CDR3 sequence: CASSQRQGARTDTQYF. CDR3 sequence (DNA): TGCGCCAGCAGCCAAAGACAGGGGGCACGCACAGATACGCAGTATTTT.